This T cell receptor (beta chain) was captured in a study of immune cell composition in non-small cell lung cancer. Here immunoSEQ multiplex PCR was the method, and the copy in TCRdb shows in-frame clones only, minus some. Of more than 15,000 clones in the sample, 77% are singletons; the top ten hold 9.8%. CDR1 and CDR2 from the germline V gene are SEHNR and FQNEAQ (reference sequence). The V end was cut by 1 base, the J end by 7 bases, with 11 bases between. The CDR3 spans 13 residues. Normal lung sampling was at least 3 cm from the tumour, as distant as possible. The data were also submitted as part of a second study, on CD4 T cells in lung cancer.

This TCR came from a human donor with non-small cell lung cancer. The V and J genes are TRBV7-9 and TRBJ2-7; D is ambiguous. Sample: non-adjacent lung tissue. Here the CDR3 DNA reads TGTGCCAGCAGCTTAGGGCCGGCCCAGGAGCAGTACTTC. Protein: CASSLGPAQEQYF.